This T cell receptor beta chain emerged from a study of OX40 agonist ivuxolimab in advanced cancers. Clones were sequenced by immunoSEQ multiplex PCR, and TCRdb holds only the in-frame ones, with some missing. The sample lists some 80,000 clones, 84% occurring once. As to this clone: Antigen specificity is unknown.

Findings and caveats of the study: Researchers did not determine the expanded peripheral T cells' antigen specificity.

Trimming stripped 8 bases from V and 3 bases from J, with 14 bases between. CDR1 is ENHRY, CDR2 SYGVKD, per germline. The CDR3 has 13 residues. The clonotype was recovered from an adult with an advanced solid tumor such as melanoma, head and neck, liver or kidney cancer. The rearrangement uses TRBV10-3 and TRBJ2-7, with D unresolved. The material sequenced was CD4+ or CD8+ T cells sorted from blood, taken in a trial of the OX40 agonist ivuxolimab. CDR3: CAIRTVENYEQYF. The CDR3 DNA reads TGTGCCATCCGGACGGTGGAGAACTACGAGCAGTACTTC.